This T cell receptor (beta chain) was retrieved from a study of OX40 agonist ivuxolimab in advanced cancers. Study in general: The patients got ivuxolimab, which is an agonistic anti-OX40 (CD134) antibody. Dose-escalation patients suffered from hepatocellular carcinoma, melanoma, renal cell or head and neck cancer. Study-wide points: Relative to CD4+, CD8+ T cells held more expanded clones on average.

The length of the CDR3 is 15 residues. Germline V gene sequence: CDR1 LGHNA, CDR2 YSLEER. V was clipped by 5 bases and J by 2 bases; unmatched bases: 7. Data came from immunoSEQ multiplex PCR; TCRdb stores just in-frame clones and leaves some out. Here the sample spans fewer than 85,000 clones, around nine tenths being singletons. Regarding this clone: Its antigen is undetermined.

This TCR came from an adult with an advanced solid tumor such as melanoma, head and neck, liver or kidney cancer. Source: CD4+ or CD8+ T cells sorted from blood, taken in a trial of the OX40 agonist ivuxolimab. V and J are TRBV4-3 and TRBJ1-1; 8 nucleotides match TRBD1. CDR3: CASSIDRGPNTEAFF. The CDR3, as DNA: TGCGCCAGCAGCATCGACAGGGGCCCTAACACTGAAGCTTTCTTT.